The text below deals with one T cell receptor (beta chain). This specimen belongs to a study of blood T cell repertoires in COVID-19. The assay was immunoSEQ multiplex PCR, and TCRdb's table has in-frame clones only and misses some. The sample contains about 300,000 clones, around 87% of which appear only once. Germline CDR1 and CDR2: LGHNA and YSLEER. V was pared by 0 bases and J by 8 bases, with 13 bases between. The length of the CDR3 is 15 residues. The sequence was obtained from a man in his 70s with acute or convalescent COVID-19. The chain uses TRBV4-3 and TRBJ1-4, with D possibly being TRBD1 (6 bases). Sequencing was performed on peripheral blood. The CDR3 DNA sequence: TGCGCCAGCAGCCAAGACCGGGGGGCAGGAGAAAAACTGTTTTTT. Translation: CASSQDRGAGEKLFF.